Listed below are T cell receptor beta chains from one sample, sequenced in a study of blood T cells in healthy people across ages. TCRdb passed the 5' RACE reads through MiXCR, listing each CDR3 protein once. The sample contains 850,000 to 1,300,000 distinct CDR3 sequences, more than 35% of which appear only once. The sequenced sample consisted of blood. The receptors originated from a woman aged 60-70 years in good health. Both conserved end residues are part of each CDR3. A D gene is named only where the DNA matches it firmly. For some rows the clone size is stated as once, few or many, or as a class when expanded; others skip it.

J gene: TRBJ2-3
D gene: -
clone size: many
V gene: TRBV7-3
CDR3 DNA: TGTGCCAGCAGCTTGACGGGCGATACGCAGTATTTT
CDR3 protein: CASSLTGDTQYF

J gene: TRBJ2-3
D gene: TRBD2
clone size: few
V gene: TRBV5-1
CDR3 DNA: TGCGCCAGCAGCTCAACTAGCGGGAAAGGGAGCGGACCAGATACGCAGTATTTT
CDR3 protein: CASSSTSGKGSGPDTQYF

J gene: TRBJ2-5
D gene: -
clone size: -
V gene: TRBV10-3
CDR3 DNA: TGTGCCATCAGTGGTGGGGGGGGCAGACAAGAGACCCAGTACTTC
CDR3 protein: CAISGGGGRQETQYF

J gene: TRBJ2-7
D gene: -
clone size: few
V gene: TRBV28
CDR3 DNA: TGTGCCAGCACTACCAAAGGACCTCCCTACGAGCAGTACTTC
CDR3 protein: CASTTKGPPYEQYF

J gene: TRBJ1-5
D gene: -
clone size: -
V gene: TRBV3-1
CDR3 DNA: TGTGCCAGCAGCCAAGCCCCCTTAGGGGAACATCGCAATCAGCCCCAGCATTTT
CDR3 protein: CASSQAPLGEHRNQPQHF

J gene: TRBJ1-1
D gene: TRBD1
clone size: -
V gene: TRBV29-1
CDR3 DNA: TGCAGCGTTGAAACCCCGAATTGGACAGGGCGAACTGAAGCTTTCTTT
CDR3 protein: CSVETPNWTGRTEAFF

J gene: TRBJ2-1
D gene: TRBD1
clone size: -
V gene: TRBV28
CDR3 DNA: TGTGCCAGCAGGCGAGGGGGCTGGAATGAGCAGTTCTTC
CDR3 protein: CASRRGGWNEQFF

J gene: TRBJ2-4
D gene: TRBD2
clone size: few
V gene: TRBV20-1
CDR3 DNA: TGCAGTGCTCGGACTAGCCACAAAAACATTCAGTACTTC
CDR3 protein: CSARTSHKNIQYF

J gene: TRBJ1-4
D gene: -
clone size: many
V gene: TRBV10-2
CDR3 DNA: TGCGCCAGCAGTGTTAATGAAAAACTGTTTTTT
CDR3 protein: CASSVNEKLFF

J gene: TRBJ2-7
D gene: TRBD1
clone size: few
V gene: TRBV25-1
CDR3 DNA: TGTGCCAGCCAACAGGGGTTGAGCGGCGAGCAGTACTTC
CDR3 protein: CASQQGLSGEQYF

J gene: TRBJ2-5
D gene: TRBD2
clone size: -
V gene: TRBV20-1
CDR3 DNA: TGCAGTGCTAGAGGCCCCCTGACTAGCGGAGAAGAGACCCAGTACTTC
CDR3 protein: CSARGPLTSGEETQYF

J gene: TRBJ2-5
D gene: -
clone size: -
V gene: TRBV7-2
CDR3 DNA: TGTGCCAGCAGCTCTCACGGGACACACAAAGAGACCCAGTACTTC
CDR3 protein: CASSSHGTHKETQYF

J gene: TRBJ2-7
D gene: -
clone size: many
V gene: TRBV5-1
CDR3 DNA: TGCGCCAGCAGCTTGGGGGGCGCAGGTCCCGAGCAGTACTTC
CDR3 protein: CASSLGGAGPEQYF

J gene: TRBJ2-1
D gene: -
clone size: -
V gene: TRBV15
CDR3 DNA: TGTGCCACCAGCAGAGATCGGTTAAACAATGAGCAGTTCTTC
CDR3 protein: CATSRDRLNNEQFF

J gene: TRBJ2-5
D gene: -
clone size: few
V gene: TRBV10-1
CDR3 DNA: TGCGCCAGCATATTCCGGAGCACCCCGGAGACCCAGTACTTC
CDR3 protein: CASIFRSTPETQYF

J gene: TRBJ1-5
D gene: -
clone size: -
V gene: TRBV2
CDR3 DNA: TGTGCCAGCATGAGGACAGTCGATCAGCCCCAGCATTTT
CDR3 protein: CASMRTVDQPQHF

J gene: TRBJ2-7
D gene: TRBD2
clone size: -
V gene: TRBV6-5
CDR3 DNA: TGTGCCAGCAGTGGACTAGCGGGAAGTACCTATGCGCAGTACTTC
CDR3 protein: CASSGLAGSTYAQYF

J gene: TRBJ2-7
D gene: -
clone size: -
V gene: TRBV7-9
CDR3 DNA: TGTGCCAGCAGCGGGCAGGAGTTTTTCAACGAGCAGTACTTC
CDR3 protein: CASSGQEFFNEQYF

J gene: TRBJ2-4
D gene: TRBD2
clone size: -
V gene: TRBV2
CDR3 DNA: TGTGCCAGCAGTGAAGGACTAGCGGGAGGCAAAAACATTCAGTACTTC
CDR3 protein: CASSEGLAGGKNIQYF

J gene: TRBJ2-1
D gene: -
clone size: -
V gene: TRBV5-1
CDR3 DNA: TGCGCCAGCAGCAGAGGGGGGCGAGATGAGCAGTTCTTC
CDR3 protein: CASSRGGRDEQFF

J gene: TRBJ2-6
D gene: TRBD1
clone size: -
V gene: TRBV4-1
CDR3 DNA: TGCGCCAGCAGCCACGGGACAGGGGGACTACTACGGTACGTCCTGACTTTC
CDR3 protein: CASSHGTGGLLRYVLTF

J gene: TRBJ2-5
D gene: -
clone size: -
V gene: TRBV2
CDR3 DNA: TGTGCCAGCAGCGCCAGTGGGACTGTCAGGGCCCAGTACTTC
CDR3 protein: CASSASGTVRAQYF

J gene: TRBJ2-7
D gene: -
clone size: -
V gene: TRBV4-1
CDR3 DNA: TGCGCCAGCAGCCCTCGACTAGGGGGGAACTACGAGCAGTACTTC
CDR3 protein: CASSPRLGGNYEQYF

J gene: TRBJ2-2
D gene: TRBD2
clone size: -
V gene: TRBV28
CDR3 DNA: TGTGCCAGCAGTTTCGGCGGGAGTGGCGGGTACACCGGGGAGCTGTTTTTT
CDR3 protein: CASSFGGSGGYTGELFF

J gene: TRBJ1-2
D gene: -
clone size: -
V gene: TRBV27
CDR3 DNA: TGTGCCAGCAGTTTAAACAGGGCTAACTATGGCTACACCTTC
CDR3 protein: CASSLNRANYGYTF

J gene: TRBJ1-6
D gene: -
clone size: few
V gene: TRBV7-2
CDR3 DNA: TGTGCCAGCAGTCAAAAAGGCAGGGGCTATAATTCACCCCTCCACTTT
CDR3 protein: CASSQKGRGYNSPLHF

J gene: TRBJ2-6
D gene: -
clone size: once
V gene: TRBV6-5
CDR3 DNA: TGTGCCAGCAGTTATAGCTCTGGGGCCAACGCCCTGACTTTC
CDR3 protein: CASSYSSGANALTF

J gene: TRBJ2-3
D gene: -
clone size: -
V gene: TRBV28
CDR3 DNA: TGTGCCAGCAGTGTATTTTTTGGAGATACGCAGTATTTT
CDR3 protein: CASSVFFGDTQYF

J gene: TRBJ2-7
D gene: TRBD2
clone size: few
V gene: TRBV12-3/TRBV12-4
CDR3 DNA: TGTGCCAGCAGTGGCGGCGGGGAACTAGCGAGGCCTTCCTACGAGCAGTACTTC
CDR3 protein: CASSGGGELARPSYEQYF

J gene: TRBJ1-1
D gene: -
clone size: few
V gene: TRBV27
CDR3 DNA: TGTGCCAGCAGTTTTGGGGGGGCTCGGGGCATCATGAACACTGAAGCTTTCTTT
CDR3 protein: CASSFGGARGIMNTEAFF

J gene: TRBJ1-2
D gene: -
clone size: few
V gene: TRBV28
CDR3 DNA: TGTGCCAGTGGTGTCAACTATGGCTACACCTTC
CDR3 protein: CASGVNYGYTF

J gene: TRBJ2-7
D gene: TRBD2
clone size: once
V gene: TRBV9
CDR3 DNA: TGTGCCAGCGCCCCGAGGGTGGGGGAGGGCTACGAGCAGTACTTC
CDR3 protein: CASAPRVGEGYEQYF

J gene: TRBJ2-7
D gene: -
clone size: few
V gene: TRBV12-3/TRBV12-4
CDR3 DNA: TGTGCCAGCAGGGCCTCCAGTGACGGGTACGAGCAGTACTTC
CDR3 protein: CASRASSDGYEQYF

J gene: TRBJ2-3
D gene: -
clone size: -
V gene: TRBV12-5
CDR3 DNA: TGTGCTTGCGGGCTAGCTACAGATACGCAGTATTTT
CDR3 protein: CACGLATDTQYF

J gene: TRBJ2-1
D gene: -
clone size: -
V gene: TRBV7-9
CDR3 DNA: TGTGCCAGCAGCCTACCGCCCCGTGGTGAGCAGTTCTTC
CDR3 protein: CASSLPPRGEQFF

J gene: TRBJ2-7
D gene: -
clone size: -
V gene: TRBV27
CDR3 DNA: TGTGCCAGCACCCCCGGGGCAGGGAGGTCCTACGAGCAGTACTTC
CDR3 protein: CASTPGAGRSYEQYF

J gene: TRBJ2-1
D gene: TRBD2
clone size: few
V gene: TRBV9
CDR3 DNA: TGTGCCAGCAGCCCCCAAGCGGGAGGGGGCTACAATGAGCAGTTCTTC
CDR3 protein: CASSPQAGGGYNEQFF

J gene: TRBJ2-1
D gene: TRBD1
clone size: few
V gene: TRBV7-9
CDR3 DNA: TGTGCCAGCAGCACTCAGACAGGGCAGAGCTCCTACAATGAGCAGTTCTTC
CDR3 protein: CASSTQTGQSSYNEQFF

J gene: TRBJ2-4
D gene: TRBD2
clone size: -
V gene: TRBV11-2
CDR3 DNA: TGTGCCAGCAGCTTTTACCCCTCTAGTCGGGAGGGCGACATGCAGTACTTC
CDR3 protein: CASSFYPSSREGDMQYF

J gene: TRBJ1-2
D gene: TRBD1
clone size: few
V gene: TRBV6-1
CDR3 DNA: TGTGCCAGCAGTGAGCCCCCCGCCGGGACAGCACATTACACCTTC
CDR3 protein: CASSEPPAGTAHYTF

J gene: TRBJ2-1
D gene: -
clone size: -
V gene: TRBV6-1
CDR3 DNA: TGTGCCAGCAGTGAGCGCGGGGTAGATGAGCAGTTCTTC
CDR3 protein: CASSERGVDEQFF

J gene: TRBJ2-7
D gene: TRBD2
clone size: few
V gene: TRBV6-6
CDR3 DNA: TGTGCCAGCAGTAGACGGGGGGCCTACGAGCAGTACTTC
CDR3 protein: CASSRRGAYEQYF

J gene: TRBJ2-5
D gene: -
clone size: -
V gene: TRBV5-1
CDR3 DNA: TGCGCCAGCAGCCAGGAAGGGGTTGGCGAGACCCAGTACTTC
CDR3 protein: CASSQEGVGETQYF

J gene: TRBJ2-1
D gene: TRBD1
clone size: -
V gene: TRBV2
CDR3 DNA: TGTGCCAGCGGGACAGGGACTGACTCTAAGCAGTTCTTC
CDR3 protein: CASGTGTDSKQFF

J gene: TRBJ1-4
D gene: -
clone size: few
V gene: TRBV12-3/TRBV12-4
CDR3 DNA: TGTGCCAGCAGTTGGACGGGTGGAACTGAAAAACTGTTTTTT
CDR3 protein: CASSWTGGTEKLFF

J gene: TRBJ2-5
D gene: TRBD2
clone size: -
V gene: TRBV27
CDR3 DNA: TGTGCCAGCAAATGGGCAGCGGGACCACAAGAGACCCAGTACTTC
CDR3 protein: CASKWAAGPQETQYF